A selection of T cell receptor beta chains follows, all from one sample in a study of cytomegalovirus exposure and HLA in healthy donors. Generated by immunoSEQ multiplex PCR, the TCRdb table keeps only in-frame clones and is missing some. The sample records more than 80,000 clones, approximately 80% being singletons. The sequencing sample was made of PBMCs. Receptors originate from a woman in her thirties or forties in good health and CMV-seropositive. Both conserved end residues are part of each CDR3. A D gene is named only where the DNA matches it firmly. The size of a clone is reported for some rows only, either as once, few or many, or as a class for expanded clones.

TRBJ1-4 | NA | NA | TRBV4-1 | TGCGCCAGCAGCCATGTGGGGGCGGGTGAAAAACTGTTTTTT | CASSHVGAGEKLFF
TRBJ2-7 | few | NA | TRBV6-5 | TGTGCCAGCACCCCAGGGGTGGGTTTGAACGAGCAGTACTTC | CASTPGVGLNEQYF
TRBJ2-1 | NA | NA | TRBV5-1 | TGCGCCAGCAGCTTGGGTGCGGGCCTTCCCAATGAGCAGTTCTTC | CASSLGAGLPNEQFF
TRBJ2-5 | NA | TRBD2 | TRBV7-3 | TGTGCCAGCAGCTACGGACTAGCGGGAGGGGTAGAGACCCAGTACTTC | CASSYGLAGGVETQYF
TRBJ2-2 | NA | TRBD1 | TRBV6-4 | TGTGCCAGCAGTGATACCACCAGGGGGCGGGACACCGGGGAGCTGTTTTTT | CASSDTTRGRDTGELFF
TRBJ2-5 | few | NA | TRBV5-1 | TGCGCCAGCAGCTTGATGAGGAATTACCAAGAGACCCAGTACTTC | CASSLMRNYQETQYF
TRBJ2-2 | NA | TRBD1 | TRBV5-1 | TGCGCCAGCAGCTTACGGACAGGTGGAGGCACCGGGGAGCTGTTTTTT | CASSLRTGGGTGELFF
TRBJ2-1 | few | TRBD1 | TRBV4-1 | TGCGCCAGCAGCAGAGGACAGGGGGTCGACAATGAGCAGTTCTTC | CASSRGQGVDNEQFF
TRBJ1-2 | NA | NA | TRBV5-8 | TGTGCCAGCAGCTTGATCGGGAACTATGGCTACACCTTC | CASSLIGNYGYTF
TRBJ2-7 | NA | NA | TRBV20-1 | TGCAGTGCTAGAGACGTCTACGAGCAGTACTTC | CSARDVYEQYF
TRBJ1-6 | NA | NA | TRBV6-5 | TGTGCCAGCAGTACCGGGAATTCACCCCTCCACTTT | CASSTGNSPLHF
TRBJ2-1 | NA | TRBD2 | TRBV11-2 | TGTGCCAGCAGCTTAGGAGCGGGAGTAAATGAGCAGTTCTTC | CASSLGAGVNEQFF
TRBJ2-5 | NA | NA | TRBV5-1 | TGCGCCAGCAGCTTCGCAGCGGGACAAGAAGAGACCCAGTACTTC | CASSFAAGQEETQYF
TRBJ2-7 | NA | NA | TRBV5-1 | TGCGCCAGCAGCTTACAGGGCAGGGACTACGAGCAGTACTTC | CASSLQGRDYEQYF
TRBJ2-6 | NA | NA | TRBV4-2 | TGTGCCAGCAGCCTCGAGTTTACTATCTCTGGGGCCAACGTCCTGACTTTC | CASSLEFTISGANVLTF
TRBJ1-1 | NA | NA | TRBV9 | TGTGCCAGCAGCGTAGTGCAGGCCGGGAACACTGAAGCTTTCTTT | CASSVVQAGNTEAFF
TRBJ1-2 | NA | NA | TRBV27 | TGTGCCAGCAGTAAGGGACTGGATGGCTACACCTTC | CASSKGLDGYTF
TRBJ1-5 | few | TRBD1 | TRBV6-5 | TGTGCCAGCAGGATAGACAGGGATCAGCCCCAGCATTTT | CASRIDRDQPQHF
TRBJ1-1 | once | NA | TRBV19 | TGTGCCAGTAGGGGTTGGGCAGGGTTGAACACTGAAGCTTTCTTT | CASRGWAGLNTEAFF
TRBJ1-1 | NA | TRBD1 | TRBV5-1 | TGCGCCAGCAGCTTGACCGGGACAGGCACTGAAGCTTTCTTT | CASSLTGTGTEAFF
TRBJ2-7 | NA | TRBD1 | TRBV6-5 | TGTGCCAGCAGCCAGGGACAGATCTACGAGCAGTACTTC | CASSQGQIYEQYF
TRBJ2-7 | NA | TRBD2 | TRBV7-9 | TGTGCCAGCAGCCTGGGACTAGCGGCCACCTACGAGCAGTACTTC | CASSLGLAATYEQYF
TRBJ2-7 | NA | NA | TRBV2 | TGTGCCAGCAGTCTCAACGAGGGAGCTTGGTACGAGCAGTACTTC | CASSLNEGAWYEQYF
TRBJ1-2 | NA | TRBD1 | TRBV28 | TGTGCCAGCAGACCCGGGACAGGGGGCATCTATGGCTACACCTTC | CASRPGTGGIYGYTF
TRBJ2-7 | once | TRBD2 | TRBV5-1 | TGCGCCAGCAGCTTGGCGGGACTAGCGGGTTTCTACGAGCAGTACTTC | CASSLAGLAGFYEQYF
TRBJ2-1 | NA | NA | TRBV6-4 | TGTGCCAGCAGTGCGTCCGACAATCGAGAGCAGTTCTTC | CASSASDNREQFF
TRBJ2-7 | NA | NA | TRBV5-1 | TGCGCCAGCAGCTTGGTGGGGGGGACAGGAGTCGAGCAGTACTTC | CASSLVGGTGVEQYF
TRBJ1-4 | NA | NA | TRBV21-1 | TGTGCCAGCCGACAGGCGTTTTGGGAAAAACTGTTTTTT | CASRQAFWEKLFF
TRBJ2-2 | NA | TRBD2 | TRBV11-2 | TGTGCCAGCACCCTAGGACTAGCGGGAGGTCTGACCGGGGAGCTGTTTTTT | CASTLGLAGGLTGELFF
TRBJ2-7 | NA | NA | TRBV15 | TGTGCCACCGCCCCGGGGTTTGGTAGCGGCCCCTACGAGCAGTACTTC | CATAPGFGSGPYEQYF
TRBJ1-4 | NA | NA | TRBV9 | TGTGCCAGCCTAAAAACGGGGGAGGGTAAATCGACTAATGAAAAACTGTTTTTT | CASLKTGEGKSTNEKLFF
TRBJ2-7 | once | TRBD2 | TRBV25-1 | TGTGCCAGCAGTGAGGGCAGCGGGACGCTAAGGCAGTACTTC | CASSEGSGTLRQYF
TRBJ1-2 | few | TRBD1 | TRBV29-1 | TGCAGCGTTAACGATAGGGGGCCTGGCTACACCTTC | CSVNDRGPGYTF
TRBJ2-1 | NA | TRBD2 | TRBV7-3 | TGTGCCAGCAGCCCGGGACTAGCGTTTTCCTACAATGAGCAGTTCTTC | CASSPGLAFSYNEQFF
TRBJ2-2 | once | NA | TRBV10-1 | TGCGCCAGCAGTGAGTCGATTGCGGGGAACACCGGGGAGCTGTTTTTT | CASSESIAGNTGELFF
TRBJ1-5 | NA | NA | TRBV27 | TGTGCCAGCAGTTTAGTAAGCAATCAGCCCCAGCATTTT | CASSLVSNQPQHF
TRBJ2-3 | NA | TRBD2 | TRBV5-1 | TGCGCCAGCAGCCCCCGACTAGCCACAGATACGCAGTATTTT | CASSPRLATDTQYF